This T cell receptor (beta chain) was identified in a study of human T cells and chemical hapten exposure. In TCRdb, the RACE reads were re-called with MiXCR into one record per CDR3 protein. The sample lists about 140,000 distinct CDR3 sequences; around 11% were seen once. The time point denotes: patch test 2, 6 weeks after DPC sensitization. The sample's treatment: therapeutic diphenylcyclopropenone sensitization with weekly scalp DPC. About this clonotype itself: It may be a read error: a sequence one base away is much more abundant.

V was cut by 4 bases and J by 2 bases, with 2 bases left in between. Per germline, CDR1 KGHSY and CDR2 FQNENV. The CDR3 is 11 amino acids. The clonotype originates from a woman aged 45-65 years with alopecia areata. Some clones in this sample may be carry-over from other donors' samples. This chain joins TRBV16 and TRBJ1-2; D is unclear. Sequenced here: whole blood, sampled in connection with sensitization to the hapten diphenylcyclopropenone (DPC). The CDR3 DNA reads TGTGCCAGCAGCCGCAACTATGGCTACACCTTC. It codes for CASSRNYGYTF.